The following is a TCR beta chain sequence with its context. This sample stems from a study of blood T cell repertoires in COVID-19. Overall study: Researchers got acute and convalescent COVID-19 samples from the United States, Italy and Spain. T cells, B-cell-depleted T cells, or PBMCs provided the cDNA or gDNA that served as material.

Original handling: Reference gene primer amplification gave estimated nucleated cell counts. Repertoires were generated with immunoSEQ multiplex PCR, while TCRdb's copy carries only in-frame clones and drops some. From that table come the V and J calls and clone size; the DNA was used to work out D and trimming. The sample lists 80,000 or so clones, 60% to 85% occurring once. V trimming: 4 bases; J trimming: 2 bases; junction bases outside the gene matches: 7. The CDR3 sequence is 16 residues long. Germline V lookup: CDR1 MNHNS, CDR2 SASEGT. Sequencing was done on a sample of peripheral blood. The chain is built from TRBV6-1 and TRBJ2-2; the match to TRBD1 covers 7 bases. The sequence came from a human donor in a cohort sampled during active COVID-19. The CDR3 loop reads CASSGPTGANTGELFF. CDR3 coding DNA: TGTGCCAGCAGTGGACCAACAGGGGCAAACACCGGGGAGCTGTTTTTT.